Included here is one T cell receptor beta chain sequence, with context. The table came from immunoSEQ multiplex PCR; TCRdb's copy has only in-frame clones and leaves some out. Found here are some 58,000 clones, approximately 86% of them singletons; the top ten hold around 4%. These data come from a study of OX40 agonist ivuxolimab in advanced cancers. The CDR3 has 16 residues. V was cut by 5 bases and J by 2 bases, with 15 bases left in between. The germline V gene has CDR1 MNHEY and CDR2 SMNVEV (reference sequence). The gene calls are TRBV27 and TRBJ2-2; D ambiguous. This TCR was recovered from an adult with an advanced solid tumor such as melanoma, head and neck, liver or kidney cancer. Source: CD4+ or CD8+ T cells sorted from blood, taken in a trial of the OX40 agonist ivuxolimab. The CDR3 loop is CASSPINRVNTGELFF. The DNA for the CDR3 is TGTGCCAGCAGTCCGATAAACAGAGTCAACACCGGGGAGCTGTTTTTT.